Following are 22 T cell receptor beta chains from one sample sequenced in a study of blood T cell repertoires in COVID-19. Clones were sequenced by immunoSEQ multiplex PCR, and TCRdb holds only the in-frame ones, with some missing. The sample yields about 120,000 clones, over 75% seen once. Sequencing used peripheral blood. All receptors come from a man aged 55 to 70 with active or convalescent COVID-19.

J is TRBJ1-1 and V is TRBV15, with a possible D match to TRBD1 (5 bases). Trimming cost V 0 bases and J 0 bases, with 14 bases left between them. CDR3 length: 17 residues. CDR1 is LNHNV and CDR2 is YYDKDF in the germline V gene (reference sequence). CDR3: CATSRDPTQVMNTEAFF. In DNA form, the CDR3 reads TGTGCCACCAGCAGAGATCCGACACAGGTCATGAACACTGAAGCTTTCTTT. Based on the CDR3 plus reference TRBV15 and TRBJ1-1, the full variable domain is DAMVIQNPRYQVTQFGKPVTLSCSQTLNHNVMYWYQQKSSQAPKLLFHYYDKDFNNEADTPDNFQSRRPNTSFCFLDIRSPGLGDTAMYLCATSRDPTQVMNTEAFFGQGTRLTVV.

The chain has TRBV9 and TRBJ2-3, with a tentative D call TRBD2 (6 bases). CDR3 length: 18 amino acids. Germline V gene sequence: CDR1 SGDLS, CDR2 YYNGEE. The ends were cut back, 4 bases at V and 0 bases at J, with 21 bases in the middle. This CDR3 reads CASSIPRRAGTSTDTQYF. CDR3 nucleotides: TGTGCCAGCAGCATCCCCCGGAGGGCAGGGACTAGCACAGATACGCAGTATTTT. Together with reference TRBV9 and TRBJ2-3, the CDR3 gives the full variable domain: DSGVTQTPKHLITATGQRVTLRCSPRSGDLSVYWYQQSLDQGLQFLIQYYNGEERAKGNILERFSAQQFPDLHSELNLSSLELGDSALYFCASSIPRRAGTSTDTQYFGPGTRLTVL.

This sequence joins TRBV12-3 or TRBV12-4 and TRBJ2-3; no definite D call. The CDR3 loop spans 11 amino acids. Trimming left V 5 bases short and J 8 bases short, with 8 bases between. The CDR3 here is CASSPSVTQYF. The CDR3 region has the DNA TGTGCCAGCAGTCCGTCTGTTACGCAGTATTTT.

This clone turned up a few times. The gene calls are TRBV19 and TRBJ2-6; 8 positions match TRBD1. The CDR3 totals 18 residues. V gave up 8 bases and J gave up 0 bases; unmatched junction bases: 12. In germline, CDR1 is LNHDA, CDR2 SQIVND (reference sequence). The CDR3 spells CASGDRTAPTSGANVLTF. As DNA, the CDR3 is TGTGCCAGTGGGGACAGGACCGCTCCCACCTCTGGGGCCAACGTCCTGACTTTC.

The rearrangement joins TRBV7-6 to TRBJ2-5; 9 positions agree with TRBD2. This CDR3 has 17 amino acids. Germline loops: CDR1 SGHVS, CDR2 FNYEAQ. With V trimmed by 5 bases and J by 0 bases, 10 bases remained unmatched. The CDR3 DNA reads TGTGCCAGCAGCGCCTGGACTAGCGCCCCGTACCAAGAGACCCAGTACTTC. The encoded protein is CASSAWTSAPYQETQYF.

CDR3 amino acids: CSERGPTFSTDTQYF. CDR3 nucleotides: TGCAGCGAAAGGGGGCCTACCTTCAGCACAGATACGCAGTATTTT. The J gene is TRBJ2-3, the V gene TRBV29-1; the match to TRBD1 covers 7 bases. Per germline, CDR1 SQVTM and CDR2 ANQGSEA. The CDR3 runs 15 residues. The ends lost 7 bases at V and 0 bases at J; junction bases unmatched: 10.

This CDR3 is CASMGTSSYNEQFF. CDR3 coding DNA: TGTGCCAGCATGGGGACTAGCTCCTACAATGAGCAGTTCTTC. V usage is TRBV3-1 (or the pseudogene TRBV3-2) and J usage is TRBJ2-1, with TRBD2 matching over 8 bases. Trimming removed 7 bases from V and 0 bases from J; junction bases left unmatched: 2. The CDR3 covers 14 residues. Germline loops: CDR1 LGHDT, CDR2 YNNKEL (reference sequence).

The gene calls are TRBV6-2 or TRBV6-3 and TRBJ2-7, with TRBD2 identical over 13 bases. This CDR3 has 17 amino acids. Germline CDR1 is MNHEY and CDR2 is SVGEGT. The V and J ends lost 6 bases and 3 bases, in that order; junction bases with no gene match: 11. In nucleotides, the CDR3 is TGTGCCAGCAGCCCAAGGAGGCGGACTAGCGGGAGCTACGAGCAGTACTTC. Translated: CASSPRRRTSGSYEQYF.

V and J are TRBV27 and TRBJ2-7, with TRBD1 identical over 10 bases. CDR1 is MNHEY, CDR2 SMNVEV, per germline (reference sequence). Unmatched junction bases numbered 12, after V lost 4 bases and J lost 3 bases. The CDR3 totals 17 residues. The CDR3, as DNA: TGTGCCAGCAGTTCAAGACAGGGGGCTGGGTCGGTCTACGAGCAGTACTTC. Protein: CASSSRQGAGSVYEQYF.

V is TRBV7-2 and J is TRBJ2-2; tentative D call: TRBD1 (5 bases). V dropped 7 bases and J dropped 0 bases, with 15 bases sitting between them. There are 16 residues in the CDR3. Per the germline V gene, CDR1 is SGHTA and CDR2 is FQGNSA. The CDR3 region has the DNA TGTGCCAGCATCGATCCTCGACAGACGAACACCGGGGAGCTGTTTTTT. This encodes CASIDPRQTNTGELFF. The variable domain in full, completed from reference TRBV7-2 and TRBJ2-2, reads GAGVSQSPSNKVTEKGKDVELRCDPISGHTALYWYRQSLGQGLEFLIYFQGNSAPDKSGLPSDRFSAERTGGSVSTLTIQRTQQEDSAVYLCASIDPRQTNTGELFFGEGSRLTVL.

V usage is TRBV6-5 and J usage is TRBJ2-7, with D tentatively TRBD2 (6 bases). The germline CDR1 and CDR2 sequences are MNHEY and SVGAGI. The CDR3 loop spans 15 amino acids. The V end lost 6 bases, the J end lost 4 bases, and 19 bases lay between the germline ends. CDR3 loop: CASSRPRGRDYEQYF. CDR3 bases: TGTGCCAGCAGCCGCCCGCGGGGCCGGGATTACGAGCAGTACTTC.

The chain couples TRBV7-2 to TRBJ2-3, with TRBD2 identical over 9 bases. With V trimmed by 7 bases and J by 4 bases, 12 bases remained unmatched. The CDR3 consists of 16 residues. The germline CDR1 and CDR2 sequences are SGHTA and FQGNSA. In nucleotides, the CDR3 is TGTGCCAGCACCGTCACTAGCGGCGGGGGGGCAGATACGCAGTATTTT. Protein: CASTVTSGGGADTQYF.

The chain joins TRBV28 to TRBJ1-6; the D gene is possibly TRBD1 (5 bases). Germline CDR1 reads MDHEN; CDR2 reads SYDVKM. Trimming stripped 5 bases from V and 2 bases from J, with 10 bases between. There are 15 residues in the CDR3. The CDR3 is CASSLDSTYNSPLHF. The DNA of the CDR3 is TGTGCCAGCAGTCTAGACAGCACCTATAATTCACCCCTCCACTTT.

V and J are TRBV6-5 and TRBJ1-5; the D gene is possibly TRBD1 (5 bases). The germline V gene encodes CDR1 MNHEY and CDR2 SVGAGI. The CDR3 totals 14 residues. Trimming took off 5 bases at V and 0 bases at J, with 8 bases between the two ends. The chain's CDR3 is CASSRGNSNQPQHF. The DNA of the CDR3 is TGTGCCAGCAGTAGGGGTAATAGCAATCAGCCCCAGCATTTT.

The chain joins TRBV7-2 to TRBJ2-1, with D unresolved. Germline V CDR1 and CDR2: SGHTA, FQGNSA. The CDR3 has 13 amino acids. The ends were cut back, 4 bases at V and 6 bases at J, with 10 bases in the middle. This CDR3 is CASSSGRFNEQFF. The CDR3 DNA reads as TGTGCCAGCAGCTCCGGTCGTTTCAATGAGCAGTTCTTC.

This chain links TRBV30 with TRBJ2-1; a possible D gene is TRBD2 (6 bases). This CDR3 contains 16 residues. From germline, CDR1 is GTSNPN and CDR2 SVGIG (reference sequence). V lost 2 bases and J 2 bases, leaving 16 bases between the germline ends. CDR3 in amino acids: CAWSSPGGIPYNEQFF. CDR3 bases: TGTGCCTGGAGTTCTCCGGGCGGGATCCCCTACAATGAGCAGTTCTTC.

The V gene is TRBV5-1, the J gene TRBJ2-1; TRBD1 matches at 7 bases. This CDR3 contains 16 residues. V lost 4 bases, J lost 5 bases, and 12 bases stayed unmatched. CDR1 is SGHRS, CDR2 YFSETQ, per germline. The CDR3 nucleotides read TGCGCCAGCAGCGCGGCCGGGACAGAGGCCCACAATGAGCAGTTCTTC. It specifies CASSAAGTEAHNEQFF.

The CDR3 loop is CASSVAISSYNEQFF. CDR3 nucleotide sequence: TGTGCCAGCAGCGTAGCCATTAGCTCCTACAATGAGCAGTTCTTC. The gene calls are TRBV9 and TRBJ2-1; D unclear. The length of the CDR3 is 15 residues. Deletions cut 0 bases from V and 0 bases from J, with 7 bases between. CDR1 is SGDLS and CDR2 is YYNGEE in the germline V gene.

The rearrangement uses TRBV6-5 and TRBJ2-3, with D possibly TRBD1 on 5 matching bases. Trimming removed 2 bases at V and 2 bases at J, with 14 bases between. Germline V gene sequence: CDR1 MNHEY, CDR2 SVGAGI. The CDR3 extends over 16 amino acids. The CDR3 DNA follows: TGTGCCAGCAGTTACAGGGGTCCTATTAACACAGATACGCAGTATTTT. Translated, it gives CASSYRGPINTDTQYF.

This clone has only a few counts. The rearrangement joins TRBV9 to TRBJ2-1, with D uncertain. With 3 bases removed from V and 8 bases from J, the gap between germline ends came to 9 bases. The CDR3 is made up of 12 amino acids. Per the germline V gene, CDR1 is SGDLS and CDR2 is YYNGEE. The CDR3 here is CASSDVSYEQFF. The CDR3 region has the DNA TGTGCCAGCAGCGATGTGAGCTATGAGCAGTTCTTC.

This clone appeared once. The gene calls are TRBV7-9 and TRBJ2-1; 7 positions match TRBD1. The V and J ends lost 8 bases and 0 bases, in that order; junction bases with no gene match: 4. The CDR3 runs 14 residues. CDR1 is SEHNR, CDR2 FQNEAQ, per germline (reference sequence). CDR3 amino acids: CASEQGSSYNEQFF. As DNA, the CDR3 is TGTGCCAGCGAACAGGGGAGCTCCTACAATGAGCAGTTCTTC.

The chain is built from TRBV7-2 and TRBJ1-4; D may be TRBD1 (6 bases). Trimming removed 2 bases from V and 7 bases from J, with 14 bases in between. The CDR3 sequence is 15 residues long. The germline V gene encodes CDR1 SGHTA and CDR2 FQGNSA. The CDR3 spells CASSLMGASGEKLFF. DNA of the CDR3: TGTGCCAGCAGCTTAATGGGGGCTTCAGGTGAAAAACTGTTTTTT.